This TCR beta chain was recovered during a study of patients and donors after allogeneic stem cell transplantation (dated by TCRdb to 2018 to 2021). Taken from cysteine to phenylalanine, the CDR3 has 14 residues. Left in the record is the CDR3 DNA by itself, 42 bases read in frame from the first base. According to the germline V gene, CDR1 reads MNHEY and CDR2 reads SVGAGI. The junction carries 7 bases between V and J, which are trimmed by 2 bases and 2 bases respectively. The method behind the library was RT-PCR. TCRdb shows the sequencer as NextSeq 550. Clones were called with MiXCR by TCRdb after fastp trimmed the public reads at Q25, and only in-frame beta chains were retained. CDR3 protein duplicates are merged, each entry listing the most common genes and DNA. The sample table records some 92,000 distinct CDR3 sequences; around 48% of these occur just once. The top ten clonotypes cover around 60% of the sample.

A note on this clonotype: This receptor's antigen is unknown. Base-call qualities are not available, and no considerably larger clone is one nucleotide away.

The TCR was taken from a human donor who was either an allogeneic HSCT recipient or a stem cell or donor lymphocyte infusion donor (not recorded which). It is not recorded whose cells these are; they may come from a transplant donor. The sequence is built from TRBV6-5 and TRBJ1-5, with the identity of the D gene unclear. The specimen sequenced was blood, either unsorted or a sorted T cell fraction (not recorded which). The CDR3 reads as follows: CASSYVAGNQPQHF. DNA sequence: TGTGCCAGCAGTTACGTAGCAGGCAATCAGCCCCAGCATTTT.